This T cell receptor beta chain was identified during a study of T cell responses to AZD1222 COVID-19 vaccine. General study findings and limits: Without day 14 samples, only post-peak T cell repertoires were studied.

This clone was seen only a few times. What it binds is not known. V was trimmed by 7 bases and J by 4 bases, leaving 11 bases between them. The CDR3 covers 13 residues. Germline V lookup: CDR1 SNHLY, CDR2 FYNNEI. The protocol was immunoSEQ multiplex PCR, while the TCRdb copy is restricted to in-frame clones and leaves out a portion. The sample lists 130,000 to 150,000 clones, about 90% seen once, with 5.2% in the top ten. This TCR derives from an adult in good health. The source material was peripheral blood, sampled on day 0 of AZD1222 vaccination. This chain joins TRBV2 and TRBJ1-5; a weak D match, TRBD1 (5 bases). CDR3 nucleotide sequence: TGTGCCAGCACCAGACAGCGGAATCAGCCCCAGCATTTT. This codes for CASTRQRNQPQHF.